This T cell receptor (beta chain) was observed in a study of T cell repertoires in ileal Crohn's disease. Study-wide results and caveats: Every patient over 26.8% clonality showed endoscopic recurrence. The median delay to postoperative endoscopy was approximately 6.9 months. Compared with non-smokers, active smokers at surgery showed more clonal expansions.

A note on this clone: What it recognizes is unknown.

Time point indicated: neoterminal ileum biopsy at postoperative endoscopy, about 6 months after surgery. Each sample's TCRB immunosequencing used roughly 500 nanograms of biopsy DNA. Measured with immunoSEQ multiplex PCR; TCRdb has only the in-frame clones, and not every one. Among about 62,000 clones listed, about 89% were seen once. With 0 bases removed from V and 5 bases from J, the gap between germline ends came to 11 bases. This CDR3 is built from 15 residues. Germline values: CDR1 MNHEY, CDR2 SVGAGI. The source material was ileal tissue. The sequence came from an adult with Crohn's disease. The J gene is TRBJ2-1, the V gene TRBV6-5; a weak D match, TRBD1 (6 bases). The CDR3 region has the DNA TGTGCCAGCAGTTACTCGCAATACAGGGACAATGAGCAGTTCTTC. Its protein is CASSYSQYRDNEQFF.